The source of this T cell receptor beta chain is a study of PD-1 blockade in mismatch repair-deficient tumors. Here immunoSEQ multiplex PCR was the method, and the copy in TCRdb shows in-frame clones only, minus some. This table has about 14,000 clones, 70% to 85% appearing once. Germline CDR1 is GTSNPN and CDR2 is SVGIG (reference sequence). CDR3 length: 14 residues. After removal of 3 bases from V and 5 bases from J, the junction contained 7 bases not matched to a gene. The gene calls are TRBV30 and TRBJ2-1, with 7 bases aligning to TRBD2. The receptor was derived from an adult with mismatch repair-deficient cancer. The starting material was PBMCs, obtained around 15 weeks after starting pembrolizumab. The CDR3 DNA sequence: TGTGCCTGGAGCGGGAGGCTCCGGGACAATGAGCAGTTCTTC. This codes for CAWSGRLRDNEQFF.